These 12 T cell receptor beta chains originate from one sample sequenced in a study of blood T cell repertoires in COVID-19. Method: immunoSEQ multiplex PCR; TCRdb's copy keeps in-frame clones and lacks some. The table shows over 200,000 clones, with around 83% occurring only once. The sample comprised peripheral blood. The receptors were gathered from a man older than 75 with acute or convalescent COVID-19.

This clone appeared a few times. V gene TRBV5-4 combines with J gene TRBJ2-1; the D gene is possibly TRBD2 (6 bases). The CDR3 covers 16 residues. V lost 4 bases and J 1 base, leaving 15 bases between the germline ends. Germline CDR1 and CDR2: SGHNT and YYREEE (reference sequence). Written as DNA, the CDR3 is TGTGCCAGCAGCGGCGGGGCGCCATCATCCTACAATGAGCAGTTCTTC. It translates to CASSGGAPSSYNEQFF.

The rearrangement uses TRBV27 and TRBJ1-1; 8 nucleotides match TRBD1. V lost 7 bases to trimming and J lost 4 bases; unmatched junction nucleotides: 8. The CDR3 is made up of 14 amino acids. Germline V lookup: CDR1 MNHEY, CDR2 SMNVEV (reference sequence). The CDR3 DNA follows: TGTGCCAGCAAAACGGACAGGGTCGGCACTGAAGCTTTCTTT. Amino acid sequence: CASKTDRVGTEAFF.

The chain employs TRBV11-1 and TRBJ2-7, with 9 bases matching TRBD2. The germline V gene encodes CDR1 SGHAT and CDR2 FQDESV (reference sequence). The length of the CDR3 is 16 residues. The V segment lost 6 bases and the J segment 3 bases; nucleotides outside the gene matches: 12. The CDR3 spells CASRDETGTSLYEQYF. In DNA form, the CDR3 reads TGTGCCAGCAGGGATGAAACCGGGACTAGCCTCTACGAGCAGTACTTC.

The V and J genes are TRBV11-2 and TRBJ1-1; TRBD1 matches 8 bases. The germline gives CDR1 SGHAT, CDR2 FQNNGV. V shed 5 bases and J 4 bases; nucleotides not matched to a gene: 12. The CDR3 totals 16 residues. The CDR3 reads CASSPLDRGRSTEAFF. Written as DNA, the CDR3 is TGTGCCAGCAGCCCCCTAGACAGGGGACGGAGCACTGAAGCTTTCTTT.

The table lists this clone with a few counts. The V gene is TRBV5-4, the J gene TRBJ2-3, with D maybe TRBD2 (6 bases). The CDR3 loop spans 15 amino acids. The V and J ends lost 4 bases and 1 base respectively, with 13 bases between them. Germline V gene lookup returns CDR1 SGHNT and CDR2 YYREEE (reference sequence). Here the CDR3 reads CASSTQGGGTDTQYF. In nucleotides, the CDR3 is TGTGCCAGCAGCACTCAGGGAGGCGGCACAGATACGCAGTATTTT.

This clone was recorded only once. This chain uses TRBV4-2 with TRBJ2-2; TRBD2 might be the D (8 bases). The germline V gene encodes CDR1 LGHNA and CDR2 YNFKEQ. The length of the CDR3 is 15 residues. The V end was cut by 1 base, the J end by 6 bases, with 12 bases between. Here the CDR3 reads CASSQGQGLAGELFF. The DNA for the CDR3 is TGTGCCAGCAGCCAAGGACAGGGACTAGCCGGGGAGCTGTTTTTT.

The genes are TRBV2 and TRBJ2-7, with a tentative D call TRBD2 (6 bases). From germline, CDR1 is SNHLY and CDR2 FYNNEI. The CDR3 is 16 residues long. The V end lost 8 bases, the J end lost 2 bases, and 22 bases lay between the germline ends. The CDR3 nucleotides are TGTGCCAGCTTGCGGGACGCCGTTCTTCAAACCTACGAGCAGTACTTC. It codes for CASLRDAVLQTYEQYF.

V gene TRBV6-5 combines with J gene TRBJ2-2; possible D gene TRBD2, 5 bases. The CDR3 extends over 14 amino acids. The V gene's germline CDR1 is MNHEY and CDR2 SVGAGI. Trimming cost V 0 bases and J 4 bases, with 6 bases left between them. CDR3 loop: CASSYSGSTGELFF. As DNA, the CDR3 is TGTGCCAGCAGTTACTCAGGGAGCACCGGGGAGCTGTTTTTT.

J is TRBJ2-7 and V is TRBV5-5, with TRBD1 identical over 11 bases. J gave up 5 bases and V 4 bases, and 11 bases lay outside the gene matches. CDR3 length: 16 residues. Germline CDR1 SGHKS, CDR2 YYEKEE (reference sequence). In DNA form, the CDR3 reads TGTGCCAGCAGCCCAAACCTGGACAGGGGGCATAACGAGCAGTACTTC. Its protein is CASSPNLDRGHNEQYF.

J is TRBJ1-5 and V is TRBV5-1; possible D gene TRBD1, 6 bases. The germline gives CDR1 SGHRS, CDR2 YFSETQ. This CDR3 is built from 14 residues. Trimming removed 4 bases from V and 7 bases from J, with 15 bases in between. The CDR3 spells CASSLGSQGQPQHF. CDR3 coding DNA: TGCGCCAGCAGCCTGGGTTCCCAGGGGCAGCCCCAGCATTTT.

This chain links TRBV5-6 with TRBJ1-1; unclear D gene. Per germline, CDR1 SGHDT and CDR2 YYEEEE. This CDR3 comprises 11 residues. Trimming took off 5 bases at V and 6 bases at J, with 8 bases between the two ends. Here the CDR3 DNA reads TGTGCCAGCAGTTGGGGAGCTGAAGCTTTCTTT. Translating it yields CASSWGAEAFF.

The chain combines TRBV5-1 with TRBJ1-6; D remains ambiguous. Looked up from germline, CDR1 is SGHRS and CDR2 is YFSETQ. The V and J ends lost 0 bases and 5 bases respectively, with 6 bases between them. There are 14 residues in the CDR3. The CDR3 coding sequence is TGCGCCAGCAGCTTGGAACACCATAATTCACCCCTCCACTTT. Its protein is CASSLEHHNSPLHF.